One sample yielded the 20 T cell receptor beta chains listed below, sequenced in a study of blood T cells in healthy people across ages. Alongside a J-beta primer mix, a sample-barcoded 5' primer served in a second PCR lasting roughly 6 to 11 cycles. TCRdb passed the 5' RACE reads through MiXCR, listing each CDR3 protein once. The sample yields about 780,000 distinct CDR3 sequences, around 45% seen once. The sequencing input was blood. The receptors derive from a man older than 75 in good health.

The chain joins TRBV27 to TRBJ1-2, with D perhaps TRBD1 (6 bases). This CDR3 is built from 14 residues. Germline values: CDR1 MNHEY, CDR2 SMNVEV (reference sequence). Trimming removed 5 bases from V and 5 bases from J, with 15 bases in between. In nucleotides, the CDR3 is TGTGCCAGCAGTCCGCGTTGGGACAAGTATGGCTACACCTTC. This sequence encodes CASSPRWDKYGYTF.

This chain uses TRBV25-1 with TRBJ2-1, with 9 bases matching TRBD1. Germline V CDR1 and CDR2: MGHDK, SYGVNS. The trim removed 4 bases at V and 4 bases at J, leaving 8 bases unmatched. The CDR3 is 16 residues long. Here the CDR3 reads CASSAITGTGYNEQFF. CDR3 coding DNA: TGTGCCAGCAGTGCCATAACGGGGACAGGGTACAATGAGCAGTTCTTC.

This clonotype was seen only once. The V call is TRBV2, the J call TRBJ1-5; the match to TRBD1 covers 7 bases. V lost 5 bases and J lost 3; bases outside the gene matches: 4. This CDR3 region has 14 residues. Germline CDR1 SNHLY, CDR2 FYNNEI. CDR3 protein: CASSKQGNNQPQHF. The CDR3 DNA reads TGTGCCAGCAGTAAACAGGGGAACAATCAGCCCCAGCATTTT.

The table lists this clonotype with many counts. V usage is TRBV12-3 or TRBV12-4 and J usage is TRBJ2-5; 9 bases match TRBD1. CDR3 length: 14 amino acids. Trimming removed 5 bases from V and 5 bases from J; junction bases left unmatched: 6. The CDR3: CASSLDRGRETQYF. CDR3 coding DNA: TGTGCCAGCAGTCTCGACAGGGGGAGGGAGACCCAGTACTTC.

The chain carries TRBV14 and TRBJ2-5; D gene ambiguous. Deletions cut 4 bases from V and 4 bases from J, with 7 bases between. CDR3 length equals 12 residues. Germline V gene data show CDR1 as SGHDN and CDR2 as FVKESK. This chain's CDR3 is CASSRFGETQYF. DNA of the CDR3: TGTGCCAGCAGCCGATTCGGAGAGACCCAGTACTTC.

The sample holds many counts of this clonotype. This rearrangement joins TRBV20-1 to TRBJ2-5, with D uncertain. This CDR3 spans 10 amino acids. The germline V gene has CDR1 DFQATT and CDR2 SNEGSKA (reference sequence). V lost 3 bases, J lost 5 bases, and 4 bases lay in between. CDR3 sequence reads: CSASLETQYF. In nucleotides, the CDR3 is TGCAGTGCTAGTTTGGAGACCCAGTACTTC.

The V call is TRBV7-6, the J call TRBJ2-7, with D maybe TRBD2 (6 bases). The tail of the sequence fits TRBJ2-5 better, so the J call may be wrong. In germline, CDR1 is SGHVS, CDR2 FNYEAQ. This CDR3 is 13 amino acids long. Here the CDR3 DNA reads TGTGCCAGCAGCTCATCTAGCGTGGGGACCCAGTACTTC. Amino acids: CASSSSSVGTQYF.

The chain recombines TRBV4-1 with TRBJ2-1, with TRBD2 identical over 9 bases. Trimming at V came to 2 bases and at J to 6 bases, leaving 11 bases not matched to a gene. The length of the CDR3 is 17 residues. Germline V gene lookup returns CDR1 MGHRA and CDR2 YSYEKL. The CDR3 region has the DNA TGCGCCAGCAGCCAACCTTTAGCGGGAGCCCAGGGCAATGAGCAGTTCTTC. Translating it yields CASSQPLAGAQGNEQFF.

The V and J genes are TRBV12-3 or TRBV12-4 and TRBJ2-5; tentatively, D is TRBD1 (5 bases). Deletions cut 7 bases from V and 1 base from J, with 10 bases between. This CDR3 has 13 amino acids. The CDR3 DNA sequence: TGTGCCAGCACCGTGACAGTCCAAGAGACCCAGTACTTC. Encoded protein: CASTVTVQETQYF.

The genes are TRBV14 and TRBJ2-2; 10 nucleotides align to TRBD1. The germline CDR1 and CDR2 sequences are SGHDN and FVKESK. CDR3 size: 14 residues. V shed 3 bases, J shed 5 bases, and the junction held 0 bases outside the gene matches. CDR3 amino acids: CASSQDRGTGELFF. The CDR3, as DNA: TGTGCCAGCAGCCAGGACAGGGGGACCGGGGAGCTGTTTTTT.

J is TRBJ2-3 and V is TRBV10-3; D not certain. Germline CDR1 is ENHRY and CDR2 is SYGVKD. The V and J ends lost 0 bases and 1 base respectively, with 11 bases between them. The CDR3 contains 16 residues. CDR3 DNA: TGTGCCATCAGTGAGTCCCCTGGCTCGCGCACAGATACGCAGTATTTT. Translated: CAISESPGSRTDTQYF.

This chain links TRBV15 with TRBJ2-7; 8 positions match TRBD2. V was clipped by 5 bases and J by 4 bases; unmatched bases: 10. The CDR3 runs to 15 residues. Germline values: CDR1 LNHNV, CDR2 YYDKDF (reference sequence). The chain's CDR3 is CATSEGSGGMYEQYF. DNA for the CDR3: TGTGCCACCAGCGAGGGGAGCGGGGGAATGTACGAGCAGTACTTC. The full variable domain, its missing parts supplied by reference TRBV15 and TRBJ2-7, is DAMVIQNPRYQVTQFGKPVTLSCSQTLNHNVMYWYQQKSSQAPKLLFHYYDKDFNNEADTPDNFQSRRPNTSFCFLDIRSPGLGDTAMYLCATSEGSGGMYEQYFGPGTRLTVT.

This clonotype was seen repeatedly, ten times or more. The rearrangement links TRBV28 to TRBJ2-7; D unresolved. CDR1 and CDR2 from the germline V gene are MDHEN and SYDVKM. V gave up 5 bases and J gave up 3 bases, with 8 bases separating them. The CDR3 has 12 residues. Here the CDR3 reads CASSTRSYEQYF. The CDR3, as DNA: TGTGCCAGCAGTACCAGGAGCTACGAGCAGTACTTC. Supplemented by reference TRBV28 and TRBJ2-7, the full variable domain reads DVKVTQSSRYLVKRTGEKVFLECVQDMDHENMFWYRQDPGLGLRLIYFSYDVKMKEKGDIPEGYSVSREKKERFSLILESASTNQTSMYLCASSTRSYEQYFGPGTRLTVT.

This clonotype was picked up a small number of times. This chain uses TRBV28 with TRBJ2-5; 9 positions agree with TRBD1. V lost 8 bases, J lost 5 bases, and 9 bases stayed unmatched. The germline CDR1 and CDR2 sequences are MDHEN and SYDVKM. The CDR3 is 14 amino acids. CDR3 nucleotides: TGTGCCAGCTCACCAAGACAGGGGGAGGAGACCCAGTACTTC. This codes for CASSPRQGEETQYF.

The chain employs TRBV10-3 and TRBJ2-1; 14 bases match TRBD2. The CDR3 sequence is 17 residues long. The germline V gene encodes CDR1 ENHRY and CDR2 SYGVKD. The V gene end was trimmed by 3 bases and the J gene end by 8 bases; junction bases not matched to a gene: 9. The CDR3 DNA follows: TGTGCCATCAGTGATCCCGGGACTAGCGGGAGACAGGATGAGCAGTTCTTC. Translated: CAISDPGTSGRQDEQFF.

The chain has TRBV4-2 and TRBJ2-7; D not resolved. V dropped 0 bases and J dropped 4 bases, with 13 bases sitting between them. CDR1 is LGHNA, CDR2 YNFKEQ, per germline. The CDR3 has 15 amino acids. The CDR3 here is CASSQDRIGPYEQYF. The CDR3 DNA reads TGTGCCAGCAGCCAAGACAGGATAGGACCTTACGAGCAGTACTTC.

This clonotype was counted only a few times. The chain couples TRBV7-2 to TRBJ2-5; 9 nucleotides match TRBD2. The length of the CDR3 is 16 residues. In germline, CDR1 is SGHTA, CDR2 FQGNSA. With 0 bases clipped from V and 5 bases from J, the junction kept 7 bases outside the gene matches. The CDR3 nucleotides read TGTGCCAGCAGCTTAGCTGGTAGCGGGAGTTCTGAGACCCAGTACTTC. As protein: CASSLAGSGSSETQYF.

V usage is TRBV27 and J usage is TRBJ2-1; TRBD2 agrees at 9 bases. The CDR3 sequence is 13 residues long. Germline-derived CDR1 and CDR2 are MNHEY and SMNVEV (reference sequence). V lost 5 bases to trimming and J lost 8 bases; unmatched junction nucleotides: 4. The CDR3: CASSVLAGDEQFF. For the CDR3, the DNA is TGTGCCAGCAGTGTACTAGCGGGCGATGAGCAGTTCTTC.

The CDR3 here is CSAAGTNTGELFF. CDR3 DNA sequence: TGCAGCGCCGCTGGGACAAACACCGGGGAGCTGTTTTTT. The chain recombines TRBV29-1 with TRBJ2-2; weak D call: TRBD1 (6 bases). V was shortened by 7 bases and J by 2 bases, with 11 bases between the two germline ends. The CDR3 extends over 13 amino acids. Germline CDR1 is SQVTM and CDR2 is ANQGSEA.

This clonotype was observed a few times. The CDR3 protein is CASSRGGYQPQHF. CDR3 DNA: TGTGCCAGCAGCCGGGGGGGCTATCAGCCCCAGCATTTT. The gene calls are TRBV12-3 or TRBV12-4 and TRBJ1-5, with a tentative D call TRBD1 (6 bases). This CDR3 contains 13 residues. The V end lost 6 bases, the J end lost 5 bases, and 11 bases lay between the germline ends.